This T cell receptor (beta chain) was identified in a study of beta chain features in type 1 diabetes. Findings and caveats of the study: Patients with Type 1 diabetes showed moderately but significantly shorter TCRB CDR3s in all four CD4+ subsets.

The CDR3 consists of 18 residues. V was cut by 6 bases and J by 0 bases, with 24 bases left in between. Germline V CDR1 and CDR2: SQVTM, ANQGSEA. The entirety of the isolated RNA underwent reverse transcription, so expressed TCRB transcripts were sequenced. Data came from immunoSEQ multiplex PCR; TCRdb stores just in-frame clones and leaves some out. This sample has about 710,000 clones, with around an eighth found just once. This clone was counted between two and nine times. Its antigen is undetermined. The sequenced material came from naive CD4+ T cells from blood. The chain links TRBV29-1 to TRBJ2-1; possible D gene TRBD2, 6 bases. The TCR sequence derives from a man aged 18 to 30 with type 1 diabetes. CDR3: CSVGRASAAWSSYNEQFF. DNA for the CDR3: TGCAGCGTCGGGCGGGCTAGCGCCGCGTGGAGCTCCTACAATGAGCAGTTCTTC.